This paragraph covers one TCR beta chain sequence. Antigen: not known. The CDR3 runs 15 residues. The J segment lost 7 bases and the V segment lost 1 base, leaving 8 bases of the junction unmatched. Looked up from germline, CDR1 is MDHEN and CDR2 is SYDVKM. The sample is drawn from a study of cytotoxic CD8 clonotypes in ibrutinib-treated CLL. General study findings and limits: Sustained-remission and progressing patients had different sampling times. Baseline-level clonality went beyond age-matched healthy donors and moved in step with circulating CD8+ T-cell counts. The study found public clonotypes uncommon, contracting or stable on treatment.

Sequencing was performed with immunoSEQ multiplex PCR; in TCRdb, only in-frame clones are kept and a portion is missing. The sample comprises hundreds of thousands of clones, approximately 70% of which are singletons, and 5.5% to 7% rests with the top ten. The receptor comes from a human donor with chronic lymphocytic leukemia. This rearrangement joins TRBV28 to TRBJ1-2; 8 bases fit TRBD1. The specimen comprised PBMCs, sampled after 12 months of ibrutinib treatment. Here the CDR3 reads CASSLFDRGGFGYTF. CDR3 in DNA: TGTGCCAGCAGTTTATTTGACAGGGGAGGGTTTGGCTACACCTTC.